This is a list of T cell receptor beta chains from one sample in a study of blood T cell repertoires in COVID-19. Generated by immunoSEQ multiplex PCR, the TCRdb table keeps only in-frame clones and is missing some. The sample includes some 400,000 clones, 91% of them seen just once. Sequencing was done on a sample of PBMCs or T cells enriched from blood (not recorded which). These receptors all come from a woman aged 40 to 50 who had been exposed to COVID-19. Both conserved end residues are trimmed from each CDR3.

CDR3 protein	J gene	V gene
ASSFAGAPYEQY	TRBJ2-7	TRBV27
ASSLPGTTNTGELF	TRBJ2-2	TRBV7-8
ASSWDRDRGYT	TRBJ1-2	TRBV10-1
ASSPGQANTEAF	TRBJ1-1	TRBV18
ASSWSGTGYNSPLH	TRBJ1-6	TRBV5-1
ASSPGTGDNIQY	TRBJ2-4	TRBV18
ASSTVARNEQF	TRBJ2-1	TRBV19
ASSPGQGAPYEQY	TRBJ2-7	TRBV18
ASSLKRGDNYEQY	TRBJ2-7	TRBV11-2
ASSPSSGARYEQY	TRBJ2-7	TRBV19
ASSLSPSGRDNEQF	TRBJ2-1	TRBV27
ASRLEGARRTDTQY	TRBJ2-3	TRBV7-9
SVGGGANIQY	TRBJ2-4	TRBV29-1
ASSVGKGTVNEKLF	TRBJ1-4	TRBV7-9
ASSSLPGASVGTGELF	TRBJ2-2	TRBV14
SVEAGGNYGYT	TRBJ1-2	TRBV29-1
ASSSQLGERTDTQY	TRBJ2-3	TRBV27
ASTGQGVNTEAF	TRBJ1-1	TRBV7-8
ASSDLGTSGTDTQY	TRBJ2-3	TRBV10-1
ASRRLATNEKLF	TRBJ1-4	TRBV3-1/TRBV3-2
ASSQLETQY	TRBJ2-5	TRBV28
ASSLEAGVGYGYT	TRBJ1-2	TRBV5-1
ASGGQGAIMNTEAF	TRBJ1-1	TRBV2
ASSRGTTQETQY	TRBJ2-5	TRBV5-1
ASGLWADNSPLH	TRBJ1-6	TRBV12-5
AIRVGPVELF	TRBJ2-2	TRBV10-3
ASSYSGSGGRF	TRBJ2-1	TRBV6-5
ASSFSSGGGGYGYT	TRBJ1-2	TRBV5-1
ASSLDGRPPGGDQPQH	TRBJ1-5	TRBV5-4
ASRLAGDQETQY	TRBJ2-5	TRBV5-1
ASSLGGMYNEQF	TRBJ2-1	TRBV5-8
ASSLAGGITGNTIY	TRBJ1-3	TRBV5-1
ASSLPGSSYNEQF	TRBJ2-1	TRBV13
ASSVGGGPYEQY	TRBJ2-7	TRBV9
ASSPIPTTGLRGYT	TRBJ1-2	TRBV6-2/TRBV6-3
ASSTLLGTGLLAKNIQY	TRBJ2-4	TRBV27
SDRLGNEQF	TRBJ2-1	TRBV29-1
ASSHLGTGNLKVEQF	TRBJ2-1	TRBV7-6
ASSALIGAGSPLH	TRBJ1-6	TRBV7-9
ASTGLVGYEQY	TRBJ2-7	TRBV5-1
ASSFGLEAF	TRBJ1-1	TRBV12-3/TRBV12-4
ASSPHGGLNPLH	TRBJ1-6	TRBV11-1
ATSGAGTGKKTQY	TRBJ2-5	TRBV24-1
ASSPSGIKGNTIY	TRBJ1-3	TRBV13
ASSEQGADQPQH	TRBJ1-5	TRBV19
AIRQGNTEAF	TRBJ1-1	TRBV10-3
ASSHTRQGAWSMAEAF	TRBJ1-1	TRBV4-3
ASSRDRSATEAF	TRBJ1-1	TRBV6-5
ASNRDRGESPLH	TRBJ1-6	TRBV2
ASAHSSGNTIY	TRBJ1-3	TRBV7-2
ASNDRGRVNSPLH	TRBJ1-6	TRBV11-1
AWSVGPPEAF	TRBJ1-1	TRBV30
ASSLGTSWGGESPEAF	TRBJ1-1	TRBV5-1
ASSPGQINYGYT	TRBJ1-2	TRBV7-2
ASSSSPVGVSGYNEQF	TRBJ2-1	TRBV27
ASIQSGTGREKLF	TRBJ1-4	TRBV2
ASSLMGRLEETQY	TRBJ2-5	TRBV5-4
ASALMGLGYT	TRBJ1-2	TRBV12-3/TRBV12-4
ASSLGGRETQY	TRBJ2-5	TRBV7-2